Following are 10 T cell receptor beta chains from one sample sequenced in a study of T-cell reconstitution after alpha-beta-depleted transplantation in children listed by TCRdb under 2016. The library relied on PCR. The sample was run on an Illumina HiSeq 2500. Molecular barcoding was employed in the preparation of TCR libraries, with unique molecular identifiers being used to normalize TCRbeta repertoire quantification. The public reads were reanalyzed by TCRdb: fastp trimming at Q25, MiXCR alignment, in-frame beta chains only. All rows with the same CDR3 protein become a single entry with the most common DNA and genes. The sample data list roughly 400,000 distinct CDR3 sequences, and around two fifths of these were observed just once. The biggest ten clones account for roughly 27% of the sample. This specimen's treatment or condition label, per the study, means: allogeneic hematopoietic cell transplantation with graft depleted of TCRalphabeta T cells and CD19 B cells.

This specimen was PBMCs, taken before TCRalphabeta/CD19-depleted stem cell transplant. Source of these receptors: a girl under 10 years old with aplastic anemia, due to receive a stem cell transplant.

There are a few counts of this clonotype. The chain employs TRBV12-3 or TRBV12-4 and TRBJ2-2; D unresolved. This CDR3 spans 19 amino acids. The ends were cut back, 6 bases at V and 2 bases at J, with 25 bases in the middle. CDR3 sequence reads: CASSSGRPRTPTNTGELFF. DNA of the CDR3: TGTGCCAGCAGCTCAGGCAGACCCCGGACGCCTACAAACACCGGGGAGCTGTTTTTT.

Ten or more counts support this clonotype. The junction departs from the called germline gene at one end, perhaps through a read error. The rearrangement links TRBV5-1 to TRBJ2-7; D is unresolved. The CDR3 has 11 residues. CDR1 SGHRS and CDR2 YFSETQ come from the germline V gene. CDR3 residues: CASSSNYEQYF. DNA for the CDR3: TGTGCCAGCAGCTCAAACTACGAGCAGTACTTC.

This clonotype showed up many times. The chain employs TRBV20-1 and TRBJ2-2; TRBD2 is a possible D gene (5 bases). V lost 1 base to trimming and J lost 8 bases, with 17 bases between them. The CDR3 extends over 15 amino acids. The germline gives CDR1 DFQATT, CDR2 SNEGSKA (reference sequence). CDR3 in amino acids: CSARAGISGPGELFF. The CDR3 nucleotides are TGCAGTGCTAGAGCCGGGATTTCGGGCCCAGGGGAGCTGTTTTTT.

This clonotype showed up many times. The chain employs TRBV29-1 and TRBJ1-2; TRBD1 agrees at 8 bases. J lost 6 bases, V lost 7 bases, and 13 bases had no gene match. The CDR3 has 14 amino acids. Per germline, CDR1 SQVTM and CDR2 ANQGSEA. In DNA form, the CDR3 reads TGCAGCGACTACAGGGGGTACTACGAGGATGGCTACACCTTC. This codes for CSDYRGYYEDGYTF.

This clonotype was found a few times. This chain connects TRBV28 to TRBJ2-7, with D uncertain. V dropped 9 bases and J dropped 0 bases, with 12 bases sitting between them. The CDR3 contains 13 residues. Germline lookup yields CDR1 MDHEN and CDR2 SYDVKM. CDR3 coding DNA: TGTGCCAGTAAGACTGTCTTCTCCTACGAGCAGTACTTC. The encoded protein is CASKTVFSYEQYF.

The chain carries TRBV4-2 and TRBJ2-7; the match to TRBD2 covers 9 bases. The junction had 3 bases not matched to a gene; V was cut back by 1 base and J by 2 bases. The CDR3 contains 15 residues. Per the germline V gene, CDR1 is LGHNA and CDR2 is YNFKEQ. The CDR3: CASSQVAGEAYEQYF. The CDR3 DNA follows: TGTGCCAGCAGCCAAGTAGCGGGGGAGGCCTACGAGCAGTACTTC.

This clonotype was detected many times. The chain carries TRBV20-1 and TRBJ2-7, with 10 positions matching TRBD2. V shed 6 bases, J shed 2 bases, and the junction held 7 bases outside the gene matches. The CDR3 has 14 amino acids. Germline CDR1 and CDR2: DFQATT and SNEGSKA (reference sequence). The CDR3 bases are TGCAGTGCACCCGGGACTAGCGTAGCCTACGAGCAGTACTTC. Translating gives CSAPGTSVAYEQYF.

This clonotype has a count of ten or more. The chain joins TRBV10-1 to TRBJ2-1; perhaps TRBD1 as D (6 bases). V was pared by 3 bases and J by 7 bases, with 13 bases between. The germline V gene encodes CDR1 WNHNN and CDR2 SYGVQD (reference sequence). The length of the CDR3 is 14 residues. The CDR3 is CASSDGTTWNEQFF. CDR3 nucleotides: TGCGCCAGCAGTGACGGGACAACGTGGAATGAGCAGTTCTTC.

This clonotype was seen many times. V usage is TRBV29-1 and J usage is TRBJ1-1, with 12 bases aligning to TRBD1. Germline V lookup: CDR1 SQVTM, CDR2 ANQGSEA. With V trimmed by 7 bases and J by 0 bases, 9 bases remained unmatched. The CDR3 has 16 residues. The CDR3 reads CSAPGQGAFMNTEAFF. DNA for the CDR3: TGCAGCGCTCCGGGACAGGGGGCGTTCATGAACACTGAAGCTTTCTTT. Complete variable domain (other parts from reference TRBV29-1 and TRBJ1-1): SAVISQKPSRDICQRGTSLTIQCQVDSQVTMMFWYRQQPGQSLTLIATANQGSEATYESGFVIDKFPISRPNLTFSTLTVSNMSPEDSSIYLCSAPGQGAFMNTEAFFGQGTRLTVV.

This clonotype was detected only once. The CDR3 bases are TGCAGCGTTGATAAGACAGGAGTCACTGAAGCTTTCTTT. Residues: CSVDKTGVTEAFF. This chain connects TRBV29-1 to TRBJ1-1, with D possibly being TRBD1 (6 bases). Trimming took off 3 bases at V and 4 bases at J, with 12 bases between the two ends. The CDR3 covers 13 residues. Germline CDR1 SQVTM, CDR2 ANQGSEA.